This note documents a single TCR beta chain sequence. The target antigen is unknown. CDR1 LNHDA and CDR2 SQIVND come from the germline V gene (reference sequence). J was trimmed by 4 bases and V by 5 bases; bases with no gene match: 6. The CDR3 consists of 15 residues. Sequencing was performed with immunoSEQ multiplex PCR; in TCRdb, only in-frame clones are kept and a portion is missing. The table includes 950,000 to 1,100,000 clones, about 76% detected once. The data were taken from a study of shared clonotypes between healthy human individuals. Across the study: Each donor's CD4 naive and CD4 memory cells filled three plates apiece, CD8 naive two, and CD8 memory one. Whole-study findings and limits: How much donors shared clonotypes was expected to be affected by sequencing depth. Enrolling few donors narrowed the genetic and exposure-history diversity that was represented.

From CD4+ cells came CD45RA+ naive and CD45RA-negative memory subsets. Sequencing input: memory CD4+ T cells sorted from blood. As to subset: CD45RA-negative fraction. The receptor was isolated from a man aged 18 to 30 in good health. The chain joins TRBV19 to TRBJ1-1; 11 bases align to TRBD1. The CDR3 sequence is CASSSRGQGGTEAFF. The CDR3 bases are TGTGCCAGTAGTTCCAGGGGACAGGGGGGCACTGAAGCTTTCTTT.